The text below deals with one T cell receptor (beta chain). Sorting took every CD4+ cell except CD45RA+CCR7+CD95- naive cells, reaching over 98% purity. Blood from healthy donors was obtained in Switzerland from donation centers. The method was immunoSEQ multiplex PCR; TCRdb's version includes in-frame clones alone and lacks a portion of them. This sample has under 35,000 clones; approximately 82% occur once, and the top ten carry around 1.5%. This sample stems from a study of human CD4 T cells and Enterobacteriaceae. V lost 3 bases and J 4 bases, leaving 19 bases between the germline ends. Germline CDR1 MNHNS, CDR2 SASEGT. The CDR3 length is 16 residues.

The clonotype was recovered from a human donor in good health. The rearrangement joins TRBV6-1 to TRBJ2-7; D is perhaps TRBD2 (6 bases). The sequenced material came from memory CD4+ T cells from blood. CDR3 nucleotide sequence: TGTGCCAGCAGTGAGGCGGGGACTCTGCCCACTTACGAGCAGTACTTC. Protein: CASSEAGTLPTYEQYF.